These 10 T cell receptor beta chains were sequenced from one sample in a study of shared clonotypes between healthy human individuals. Using immunoSEQ multiplex PCR, the repertoire was profiled, and TCRdb retains in-frame clones only, with some absent. Of roughly 2.2 million clones detected, about nine tenths appear once; the ten largest clones hold around 0.4%. Material for sequencing was naive CD4+ T cells from PBMCs. The subset was: CD45RA+ positively selected. The source of these receptors is a man between 18 and 35 years old in good health. Some clones in this sample may be carry-over from other donors' samples.

The chain employs TRBV7-2 and TRBJ2-7, with 14 nucleotides matching TRBD2. The CDR3 sequence is 15 residues long. Germline V gene sequence: CDR1 SGHTA, CDR2 FQGNSA. After removal of 4 bases from V and 3 bases from J, the junction contained 2 bases not matched to a gene. CDR3 protein: CASSSGLAGGYEQYF. The CDR3 bases are TGTGCCAGCAGCTCCGGACTAGCGGGAGGCTACGAGCAGTACTTC.

The chain employs TRBV18 and TRBJ1-2; D uncertain. V lost 0 bases, J lost 8 bases, and 13 bases lay in between. This CDR3 comprises 14 residues. Germline V CDR1 and CDR2: KGHSH, LQKENI. CDR3 sequence (DNA): TGTGCCAGCTCACCACCGGGAGGGAACTGGGGCTACACCTTC. It is translated as CASSPPGGNWGYTF.

This chain links TRBV2 with TRBJ1-1; D call uncertain. Between the trimmed V and J ends, which lost 5 bases and 3 bases, there was a span of 10 bases. Germline CDR1 and CDR2: SNHLY and FYNNEI. CDR3 length: 13 residues. The CDR3 is CASSSDTYTEAFF. The CDR3, as DNA: TGTGCCAGCAGTTCAGACACCTACACTGAAGCTTTCTTT.

This clone was counted once. The chain is built from TRBV30 and TRBJ2-3, with TRBD2 matching over 10 bases. The CDR3 extends over 13 amino acids. In germline, CDR1 is GTSNPN, CDR2 SVGIG (reference sequence). Here the CDR3 reads CARTGTSVNTQYF. The DNA for the CDR3 is TGTGCTAGGACCGGGACTAGCGTGAATACGCAGTATTTT.

The V gene is TRBV28, the J gene TRBJ2-3; no definite D call. Germline V gene data show CDR1 as MDHEN and CDR2 as SYDVKM. CDR3 size: 14 residues. V lost 5 bases, J lost 6 bases, and 15 bases lay in between. CDR3 nucleotides: TGTGCCAGCAGTACCACTGTCCCCTCCGATACGCAGTATTTT. Translation gives CASSTTVPSDTQYF.

V and J are TRBV5-1 and TRBJ2-7; 10 bases line up with TRBD1. Looked up from germline, CDR1 is SGHRS and CDR2 is YFSETQ. The CDR3 runs to 14 residues. V was clipped by 6 bases and J by 0 bases; unmatched bases: 3. The CDR3 loop reads CASTRTGGSYEQYF. CDR3 bases: TGCGCCAGCACCCGGACAGGGGGCTCCTACGAGCAGTACTTC.

This chain links TRBV2 with TRBJ2-1; 10 positions agree with TRBD2. J lost 9 bases, V lost 4 bases, and 6 bases had no gene match. Germline lookup yields CDR1 SNHLY and CDR2 FYNNEI. This CDR3 has 14 amino acids. In nucleotides, the CDR3 is TGTGCCAGCAGTGCGGGGCTAGCGGGAGTTGAGCAGTTCTTC. Its protein is CASSAGLAGVEQFF.

The rearrangement uses TRBV28 and TRBJ1-4; D unclear. Germline V gives CDR1 MDHEN, CDR2 SYDVKM. The V end was cut by 4 bases, the J end by 10 bases, with 7 bases between. The CDR3 contains 11 residues. This chain's CDR3 is CASSSHGKLFF. The CDR3 DNA reads TGTGCCAGCAGTTCCCATGGAAAACTGTTTTTT. Looking up the rest from reference TRBV28 and TRBJ1-4 gives the full variable domain: DVKVTQSSRYLVKRTGEKVFLECVQDMDHENMFWYRQDPGLGLRLIYFSYDVKMKEKGDIPEGYSVSREKKERFSLILESASTNQTSMYLCASSSHGKLFFGSGTQLSVL.

This chain connects TRBV7-2 to TRBJ2-1; D not resolved. V lost 7 bases, J lost 4 bases, and 14 bases lay in between. The CDR3 consists of 14 residues. Germline V lookup: CDR1 SGHTA, CDR2 FQGNSA. The CDR3 spells CASTQADRYNEQFF. The CDR3 DNA is TGTGCCAGCACCCAGGCTGACCGTTACAATGAGCAGTTCTTC.

The CDR3 DNA is TGTGCCAGCAGTGTGGCAGGGGCCCCTGGAAACACCATATATTTT. Translated: CASSVAGAPGNTIYF. The rearrangement links TRBV6-1 to TRBJ1-3; tentatively, D is TRBD1 (6 bases). Germline CDR1 reads MNHNS; CDR2 reads SASEGT. V was shortened by 4 bases and J by 2 bases, with 12 bases between the two germline ends. This CDR3 is 15 amino acids long.